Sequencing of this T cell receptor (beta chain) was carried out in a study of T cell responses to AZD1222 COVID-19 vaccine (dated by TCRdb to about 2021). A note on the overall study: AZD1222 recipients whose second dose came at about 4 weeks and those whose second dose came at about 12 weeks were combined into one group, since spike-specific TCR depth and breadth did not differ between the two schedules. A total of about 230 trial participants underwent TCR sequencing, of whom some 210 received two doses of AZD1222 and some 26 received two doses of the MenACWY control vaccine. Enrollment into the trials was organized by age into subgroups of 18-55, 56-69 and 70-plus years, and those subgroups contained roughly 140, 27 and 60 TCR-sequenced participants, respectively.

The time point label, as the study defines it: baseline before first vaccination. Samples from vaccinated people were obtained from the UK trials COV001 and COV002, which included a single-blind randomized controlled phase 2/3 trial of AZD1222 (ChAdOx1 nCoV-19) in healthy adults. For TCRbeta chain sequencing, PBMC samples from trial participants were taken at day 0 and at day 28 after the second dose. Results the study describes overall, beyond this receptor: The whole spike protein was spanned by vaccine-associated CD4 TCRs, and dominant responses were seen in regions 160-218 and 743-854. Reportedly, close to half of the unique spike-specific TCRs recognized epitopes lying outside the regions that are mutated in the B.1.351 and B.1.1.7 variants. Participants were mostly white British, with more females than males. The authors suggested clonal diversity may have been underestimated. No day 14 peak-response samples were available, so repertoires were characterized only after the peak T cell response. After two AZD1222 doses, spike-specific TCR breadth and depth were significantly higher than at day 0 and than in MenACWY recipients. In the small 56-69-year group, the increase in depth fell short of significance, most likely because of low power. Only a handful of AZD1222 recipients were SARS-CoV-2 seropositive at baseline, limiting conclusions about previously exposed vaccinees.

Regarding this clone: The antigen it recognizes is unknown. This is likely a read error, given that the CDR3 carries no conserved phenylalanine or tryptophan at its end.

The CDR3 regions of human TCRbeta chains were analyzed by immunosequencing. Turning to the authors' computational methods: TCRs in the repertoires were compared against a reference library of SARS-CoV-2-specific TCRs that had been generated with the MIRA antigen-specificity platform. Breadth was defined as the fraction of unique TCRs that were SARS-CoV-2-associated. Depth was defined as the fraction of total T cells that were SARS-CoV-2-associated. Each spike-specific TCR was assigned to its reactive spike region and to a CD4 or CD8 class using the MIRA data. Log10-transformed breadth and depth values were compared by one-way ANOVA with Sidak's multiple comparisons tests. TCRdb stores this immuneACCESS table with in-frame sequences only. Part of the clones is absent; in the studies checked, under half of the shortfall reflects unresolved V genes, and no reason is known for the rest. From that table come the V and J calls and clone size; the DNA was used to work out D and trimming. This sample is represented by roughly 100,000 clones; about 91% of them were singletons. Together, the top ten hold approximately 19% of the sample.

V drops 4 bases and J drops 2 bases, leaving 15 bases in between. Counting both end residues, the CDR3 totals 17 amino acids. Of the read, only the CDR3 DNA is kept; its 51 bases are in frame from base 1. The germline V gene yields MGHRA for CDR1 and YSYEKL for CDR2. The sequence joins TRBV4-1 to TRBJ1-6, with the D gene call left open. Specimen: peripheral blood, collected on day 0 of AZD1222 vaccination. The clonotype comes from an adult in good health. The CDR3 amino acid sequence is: CASSLTPLLPYNSPLHL. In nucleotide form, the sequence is TGCGCCAGCAGCCTTACTCCGCTTTTACCCTATAATTCACCCCTCCACCTT.